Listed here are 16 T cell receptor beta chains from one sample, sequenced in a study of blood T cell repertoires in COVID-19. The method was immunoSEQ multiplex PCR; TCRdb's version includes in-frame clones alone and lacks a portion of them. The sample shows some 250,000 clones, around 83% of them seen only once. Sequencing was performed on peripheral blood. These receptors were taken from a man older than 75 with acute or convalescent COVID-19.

The CDR3 sequence: CATIPGQRAWQPQHF. As DNA, the CDR3 is TGTGCCACCATCCCGGGACAAAGGGCATGGCAGCCCCAGCATTTT. The chain links TRBV24-1 to TRBJ1-5, with D possibly matching TRBD1 (6 bases). CDR1 and CDR2 (germline): KGHDR, SFDVKD. Trimming took off 8 bases at V and 7 bases at J, with 20 bases between the two ends. This CDR3 comprises 15 residues.

The CDR3 protein is CASSFREAETQYF. In DNA, the CDR3 is TGTGCCAGCAGTTTCAGGGAGGCCGAGACCCAGTACTTC. The chain links TRBV28 to TRBJ2-5, with TRBD2 as a possible D gene (6 bases). There are 13 residues in the CDR3. V was clipped by 3 bases and J by 5 bases, with 10 bases between them. CDR1 and CDR2 (germline): MDHEN, SYDVKM.

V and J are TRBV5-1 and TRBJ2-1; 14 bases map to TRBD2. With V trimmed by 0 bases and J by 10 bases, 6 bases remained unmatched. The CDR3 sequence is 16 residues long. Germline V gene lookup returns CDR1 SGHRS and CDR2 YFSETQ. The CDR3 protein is CASSLALTSGGEEQFF. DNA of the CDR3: TGCGCCAGCAGCTTGGCCCTGACTAGCGGGGGGGAAGAGCAGTTCTTC.

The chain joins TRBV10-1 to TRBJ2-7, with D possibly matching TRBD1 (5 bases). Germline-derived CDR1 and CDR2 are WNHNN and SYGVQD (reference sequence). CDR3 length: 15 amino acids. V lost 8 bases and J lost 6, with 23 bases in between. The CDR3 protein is CASLRATGPYIEQYF. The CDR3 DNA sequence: TGCGCCAGCCTTAGGGCTACAGGTCCTTATATCGAGCAGTACTTC.

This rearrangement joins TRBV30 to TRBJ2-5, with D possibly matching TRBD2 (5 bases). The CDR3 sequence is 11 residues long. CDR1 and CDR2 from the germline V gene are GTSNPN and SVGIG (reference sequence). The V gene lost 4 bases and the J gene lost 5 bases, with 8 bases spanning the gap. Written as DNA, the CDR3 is TGTGCCTGGACGGGCGGGGAGACCCAGTACTTC. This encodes CAWTGGETQYF.

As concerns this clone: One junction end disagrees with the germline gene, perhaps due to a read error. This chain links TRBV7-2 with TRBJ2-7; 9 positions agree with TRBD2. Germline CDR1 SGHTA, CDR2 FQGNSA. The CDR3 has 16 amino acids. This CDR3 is CASSFLAGGTSSEQYF. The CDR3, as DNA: TGTGCCAGCAGCTTTCTCGCGGGAGGGACCTCCTCCGAGCAGTACTTC.

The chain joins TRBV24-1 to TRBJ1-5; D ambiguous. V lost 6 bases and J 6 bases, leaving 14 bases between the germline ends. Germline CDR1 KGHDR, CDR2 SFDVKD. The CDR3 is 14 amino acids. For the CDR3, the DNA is TGTGCCACCAGTCCAGCGGGAGAAGGTCAGCCCCAGCATTTT. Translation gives CATSPAGEGQPQHF.

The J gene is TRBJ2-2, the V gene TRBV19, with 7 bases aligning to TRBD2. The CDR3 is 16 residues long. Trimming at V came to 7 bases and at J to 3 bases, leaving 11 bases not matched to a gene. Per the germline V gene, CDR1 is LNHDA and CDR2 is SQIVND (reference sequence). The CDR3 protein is CASTLRGGRYTGELFF. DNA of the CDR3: TGTGCCAGTACCTTAAGGGGAGGGAGGTACACCGGGGAGCTGTTTTTT.

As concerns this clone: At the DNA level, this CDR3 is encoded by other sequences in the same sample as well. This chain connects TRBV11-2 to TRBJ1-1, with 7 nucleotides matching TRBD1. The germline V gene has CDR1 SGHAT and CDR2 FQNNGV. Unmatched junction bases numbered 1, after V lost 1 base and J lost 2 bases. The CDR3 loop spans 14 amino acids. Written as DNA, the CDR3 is TGTGCCAGCAGCTTAGGACAGGGTAACACTGAAGCTTTCTTT. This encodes CASSLGQGNTEAFF.

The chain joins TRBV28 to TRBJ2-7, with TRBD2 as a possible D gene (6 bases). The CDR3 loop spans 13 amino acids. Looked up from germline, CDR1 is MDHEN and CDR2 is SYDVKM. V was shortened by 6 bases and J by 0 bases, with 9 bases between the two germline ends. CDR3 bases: TGTGCCAGCAGGTTGGGAGGCTCCTACGAGCAGTACTTC. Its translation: CASRLGGSYEQYF.

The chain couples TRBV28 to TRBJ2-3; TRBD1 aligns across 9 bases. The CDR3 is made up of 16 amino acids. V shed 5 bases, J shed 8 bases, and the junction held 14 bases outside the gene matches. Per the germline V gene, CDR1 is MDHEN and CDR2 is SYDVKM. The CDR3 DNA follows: TGTGCCAGCAGTCCCTCCGGACAGGGGTTACTTCCTACGCAGTATTTT. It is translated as CASSPSGQGLLPTQYF.

Here the CDR3 DNA reads TGCGCCAGCAGGACAGGAACTAGCACAGATACGCAGTATTTT. Translating it yields CASRTGTSTDTQYF. The gene calls are TRBV5-1 and TRBJ2-3; D may be TRBD1 (6 bases). The germline CDR1 and CDR2 sequences are SGHRS and YFSETQ. Trimming shortened V by 5 bases and J by 0 bases, and 10 bases separated the two germline ends. The CDR3 has 14 amino acids.

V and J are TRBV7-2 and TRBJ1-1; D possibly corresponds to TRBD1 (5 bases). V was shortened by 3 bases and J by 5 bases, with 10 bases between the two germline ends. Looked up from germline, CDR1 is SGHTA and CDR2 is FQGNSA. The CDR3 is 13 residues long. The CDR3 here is CASSFNQGTEAFF. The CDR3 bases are TGTGCCAGCAGCTTTAACCAGGGTACTGAAGCTTTCTTT.

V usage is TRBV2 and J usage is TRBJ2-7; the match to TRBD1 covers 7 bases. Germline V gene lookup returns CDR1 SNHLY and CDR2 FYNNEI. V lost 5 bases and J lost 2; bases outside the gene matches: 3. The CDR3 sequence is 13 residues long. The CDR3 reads CASSRDRAYEQYF. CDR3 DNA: TGTGCCAGCAGTCGGGACAGAGCCTACGAGCAGTACTTC.

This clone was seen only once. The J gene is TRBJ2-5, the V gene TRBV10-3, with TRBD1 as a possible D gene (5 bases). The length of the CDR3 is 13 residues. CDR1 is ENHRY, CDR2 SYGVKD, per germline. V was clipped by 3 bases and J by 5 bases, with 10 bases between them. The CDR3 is CAISDGPGETQYF. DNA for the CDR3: TGTGCCATCAGTGATGGACCAGGGGAGACCCAGTACTTC.

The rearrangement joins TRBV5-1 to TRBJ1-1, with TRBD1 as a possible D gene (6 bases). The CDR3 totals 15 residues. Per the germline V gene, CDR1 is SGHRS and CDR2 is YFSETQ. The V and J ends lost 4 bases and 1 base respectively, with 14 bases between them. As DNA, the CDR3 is TGCGCCAGCAGCCCAAACACAGGGCGGAACACTGAAGCTTTCTTT. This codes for CASSPNTGRNTEAFF.